This T cell receptor (beta chain) was captured by sequencing in a study of T cell repertoires in cytomegalovirus infection. Overall study: Both recently identified HLA-C-restricted and well-studied HLA-B-restricted CMV epitopes were used in the study. It was the public TCR beta signatures that indicated both CMV infection and matching HLA type.

This clonotype has ten or more counts. Its antigen is undetermined. MiXCR was run by TCRdb on the reads, yielding one entry per CDR3 protein. The repertoire includes 550,000 to 700,000 distinct CDR3 sequences, around two fifths of them detected once, and 40% to 60% sits in the top ten. The origin of this receptor is a human donor in good health (CMV status not recorded). Some clones in this sample may be carry-over from other donors' samples. The starting material was cultured PBMCs, obtained from culture after CMV antigen stimulation.

CDR3 residues: CASSPGRHNEQFF. CDR3 DNA: TGTGCCAGCAGCCCGGGACGCCACAATGAGCAGTTCTTC. V gene TRBV7-2 combines with J gene TRBJ2-1; D could derive from TRBD1 or TRBD2 (5 bases each). This CDR3 comprises 13 residues. Trimming shortened V by 5 bases and J by 5 bases, and 10 bases separated the two germline ends. From germline, CDR1 is SGHTA and CDR2 FQGNSA.